This is a list of T cell receptor beta chains from one sample in a study of OX40 agonist ivuxolimab in advanced cancers. Only in-frame clones appear in the TCRdb table, and some are missing; sequencing was by immunoSEQ multiplex PCR. The repertoire includes tens of thousands of clones, about 90% of them detected once, and about 13% sits in the top ten. The specimen comprised CD4+ or CD8+ T cells sorted from blood, sampled in a trial of the OX40 agonist ivuxolimab. The source is an adult with an advanced solid tumor such as melanoma, head and neck, liver or kidney cancer. The conserved cysteine and the conserved F or W are not part of the CDR3 here. Fields, in order: CDR3 protein, V gene, J gene.

ASSLDLGVMAVDGYT	TRBV7-9	TRBJ1-2
ASSSGTVYNEQF	TRBV11-3	TRBJ2-1
ASSPQGLPYEQY	TRBV6-5	TRBJ2-7
ASSVGTGNEQY	TRBV9	TRBJ2-7
ASSVEIDGGYT	TRBV9	TRBJ1-2
ASSPSGTGALEAF	TRBV28	TRBJ1-1
ASSYRRTDHYT	TRBV6-5	TRBJ1-2
ASSLRGQGLYEQY	TRBV27	TRBJ2-7
ASSLVVALSSYEQY	TRBV5-6	TRBJ2-7
ASSPLGVIKQY	TRBV27	TRBJ2-7
ASTPSGGANTEAF	TRBV19	TRBJ1-1
ASSLGRGGAYEQY	TRBV11-2	TRBJ2-7